The subject of this entry is one TCR beta chain. Its antigen is not known. The data belong to a study of OX40 agonist ivuxolimab in advanced cancers. About the study: Patients received ivuxolimab, an intravenous treatment, every 2 weeks at 0.01 to 10 mg/kg. The group had a mean age of around 64 years, ranged from about 20 to 79, and was roughly 80% male. Three patients had partial responses: one hepatocellular carcinoma, two cutaneous melanoma. Study-wide points: Mean expanded clone counts were higher in CD8+ than CD4+ T cells.

Method: immunoSEQ multiplex PCR; TCRdb's copy keeps in-frame clones and lacks some. The sample comprises tens of thousands of clones, around 94% of which are singletons, and over 8.5% rests with the top ten. Germline lookup yields CDR1 SGHDT and CDR2 YYEEEE. The CDR3 runs 12 residues. With 2 bases removed from V and 5 bases from J, the gap between germline ends came to 5 bases. The rearrangement links TRBV5-6 to TRBJ1-5, with unresolved D. The sequencing used CD4+ or CD8+ T cells sorted from blood, collected in a trial of the OX40 agonist ivuxolimab. This receptor was identified in an adult with an advanced solid tumor such as melanoma, head and neck, liver or kidney cancer. CDR3 sequence (DNA): TGTGCCAGCAGCTTCCTCCATCAGCCCCAGCATTTT. Amino acids: CASSFLHQPQHF.